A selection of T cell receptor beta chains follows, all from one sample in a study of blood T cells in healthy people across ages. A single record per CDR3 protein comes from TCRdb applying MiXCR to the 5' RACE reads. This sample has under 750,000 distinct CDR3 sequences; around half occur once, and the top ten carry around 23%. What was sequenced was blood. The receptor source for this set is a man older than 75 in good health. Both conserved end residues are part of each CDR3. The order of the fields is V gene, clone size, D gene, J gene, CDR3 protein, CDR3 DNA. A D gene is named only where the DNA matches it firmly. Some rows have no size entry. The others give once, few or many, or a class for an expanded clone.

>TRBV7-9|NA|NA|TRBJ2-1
CASSPGRSGTNEQFF
TGTGCCAGCAGCCCGGGGCGGAGCGGTACCAATGAGCAGTTCTTC
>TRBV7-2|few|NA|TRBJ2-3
CASSFQVSDTQYF
TGTGCCAGCAGCTTCCAGGTCTCAGATACGCAGTATTTT
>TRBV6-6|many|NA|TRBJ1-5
CASSYGGPTYSNQPQHF
TGTGCCAGCAGTTACGGGGGACCCACCTATAGCAATCAGCCCCAGCATTTT
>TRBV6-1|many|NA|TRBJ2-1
CASHSGTQLVGYVNEQFF
TGTGCCAGCCACTCCGGGACCCAATTAGTTGGGTACGTGAATGAGCAGTTCTTC
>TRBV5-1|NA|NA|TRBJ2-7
CSSSSGDSYEQYF
TGCTCCAGCAGCTCCGGGGACTCCTACGAGCAGTACTTC
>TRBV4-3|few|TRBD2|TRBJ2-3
CASSQDPGLAWDTQYF
TGCGCCAGCAGCCAAGATCCGGGACTAGCTTGGGATACGCAGTATTTT
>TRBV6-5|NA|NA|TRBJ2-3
CASSYAGITDTQYF
TGTGCCAGCAGTTACGCGGGTATTACAGATACGCAGTATTTT
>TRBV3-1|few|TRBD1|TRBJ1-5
CASSQASRGLGNQPQHF
TGTGCCAGCAGCCAAGCGAGCAGGGGGCTGGGCAATCAGCCCCAGCATTTT
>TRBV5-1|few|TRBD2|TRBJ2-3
CASSLVLAGVGDTQYF
TGCGCCAGCAGCTTGGTCCTAGCGGGAGTAGGAGATACGCAGTATTTT
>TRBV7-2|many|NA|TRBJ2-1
CASSPLGAYNEQFF
TGTGCCAGCAGCCCCCTGGGGGCTTACAATGAGCAGTTCTTC
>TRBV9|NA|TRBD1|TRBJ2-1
CASSVGQGAEGEQFF
TGTGCCAGCAGCGTAGGGCAGGGGGCTGAGGGTGAGCAGTTCTTC
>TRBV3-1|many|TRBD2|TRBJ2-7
CASSQESGSLRYEQYF
TGTGCCAGCAGCCAAGAAAGCGGGAGCCTCCGCTACGAGCAGTACTTC
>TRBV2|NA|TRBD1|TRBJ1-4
CASRGQGREKLFF
TGTGCCAGCAGGGGACAGGGGAGAGAAAAACTGTTTTTT
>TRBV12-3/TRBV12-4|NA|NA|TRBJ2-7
CASSFWPGGVYEQYF
TGCGCCAGCAGTTTTTGGCCCGGAGGCGTCTACGAGCAGTACTTC
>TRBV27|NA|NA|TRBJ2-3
CASSRQPGGGTDTQYF
TGTGCCAGCAGCCGACAACCGGGCGGGGGCACAGATACGCAGTATTTT
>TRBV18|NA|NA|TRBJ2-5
CASSPSYQETQYF
TGTGCCAGCTCACCCTCGTACCAAGAGACCCAGTACTTC
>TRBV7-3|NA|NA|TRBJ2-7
CTSSLTATSYEQYF
TGTACCAGCAGCTTAACGGCTACCAGCTACGAGCAGTACTTC
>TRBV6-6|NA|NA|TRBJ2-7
CASSYSKGGGSYEQYF
TGTGCCAGCAGTTATTCGAAGGGGGGCGGCTCCTACGAGCAGTACTTC
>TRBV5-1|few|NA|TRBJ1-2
CASRPTRAFNYGYTF
TGCGCCAGCAGACCCACAAGGGCCTTCAACTATGGCTACACCTTC
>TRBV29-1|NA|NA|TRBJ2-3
CSVEAPSTDTQYF
TGCAGCGTTGAAGCGCCTAGCACAGATACGCAGTATTTT
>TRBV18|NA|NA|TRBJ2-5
CASSPTSRARETQYF
TGTGCCAGCTCACCAACCTCCAGGGCGAGAGAGACCCAGTACTTC
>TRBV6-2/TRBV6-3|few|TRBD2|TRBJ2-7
CASDGTSGNYEQYF
TGTGCCAGCGACGGGACTAGCGGGAACTACGAGCAGTACTTC
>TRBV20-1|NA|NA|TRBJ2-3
CSAWGRAAYF
TGCAGTGCTTGGGGAAGAGCCGCGTATTTT
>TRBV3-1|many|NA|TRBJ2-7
CASSQSYEQYF
TGTGCCAGCAGCCAATCCTACGAGCAGTACTTC
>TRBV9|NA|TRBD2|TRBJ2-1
CASSPVPPVAGRVINEQFF
TGTGCCAGCAGCCCCGTGCCCCCCGTAGCGGGGCGAGTAATCAATGAGCAGTTCTTC
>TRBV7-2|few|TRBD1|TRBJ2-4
CASSFPQGPVNIQYF
TGTGCCAGCAGCTTCCCACAGGGGCCTGTTAACATTCAGTACTTC
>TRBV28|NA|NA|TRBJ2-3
CASKRQENTQYF
TGTGCCAGCAAAAGACAGGAAAATACGCAGTATTTT
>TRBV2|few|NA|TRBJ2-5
CAVDSPGETQYF
TGTGCCGTAGACTCCCCCGGGGAGACCCAGTACTTC
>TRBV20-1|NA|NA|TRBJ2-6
CSAPDYVPSGANVLTF
TGCAGTGCCCCGGACTACGTCCCTTCTGGGGCCAACGTCCTGACTTTC
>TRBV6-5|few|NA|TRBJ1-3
CASTSKGPYSGNTIYF
TGTGCCAGCACATCCAAGGGTCCCTACTCTGGAAACACCATATATTTT
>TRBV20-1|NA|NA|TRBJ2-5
CSARTPLGQYF
TGCAGTGCTAGGACCCCCCTTGGGCAGTACTTC
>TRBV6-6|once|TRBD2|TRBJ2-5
CASSSSGGAQETQYF
TGTGCCAGCAGCTCTAGCGGGGGGGCCCAAGAGACCCAGTACTTC
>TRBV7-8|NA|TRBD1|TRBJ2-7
CASSPQHRGRFSHEQYF
TGTGCCAGCAGTCCGCAGCACAGGGGGCGCTTTTCCCACGAGCAGTACTTC
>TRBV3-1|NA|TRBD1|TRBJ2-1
CASSPQGTQFYNEQFF
TGTGCCAGCAGCCCACAGGGGACGCAGTTCTACAATGAGCAGTTCTTC
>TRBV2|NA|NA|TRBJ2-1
CASSASDGAENEQFF
TGTGCCAGCAGCGCTAGTGATGGGGCTGAGAATGAGCAGTTCTTC
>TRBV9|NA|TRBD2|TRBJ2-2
CASSLSGTSGGKDTGELFF
TGTGCCAGCAGCCTATCCGGGACTAGCGGGGGTAAGGACACCGGGGAGCTGTTTTTT
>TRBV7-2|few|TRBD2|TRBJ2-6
CASSLSTSGGPAGANVLTF
TGTGCCAGCAGCCTCTCGACTAGCGGGGGGCCAGCTGGGGCCAACGTCCTGACTTTC
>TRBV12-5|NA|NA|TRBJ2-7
CASGLVQLTYEQYF
TGTGCTAGTGGTTTGGTACAACTCACCTACGAGCAGTACTTC
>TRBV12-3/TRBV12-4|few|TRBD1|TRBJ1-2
CASSTAGGYGYTF
TGTGCCAGCAGCACTGCAGGGGGCTATGGCTACACCTTC
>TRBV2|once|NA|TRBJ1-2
CASSWDGRYGYTF
TGTGCCAGCAGCTGGGACGGTCGATATGGCTACACCTTC
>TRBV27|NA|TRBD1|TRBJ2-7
CASKVSRTGLYEQYF
TGTGCCAGCAAGGTCTCCCGGACAGGACTTTACGAGCAGTACTTC
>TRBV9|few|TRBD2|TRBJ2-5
CASSVGGAGTQETQYF
TGTGCCAGCAGCGTTGGGGGAGCGGGGACCCAAGAGACCCAGTACTTC
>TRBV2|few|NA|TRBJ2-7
CASRSYEQYF
TGTGCCAGCAGGAGCTACGAGCAGTACTTC
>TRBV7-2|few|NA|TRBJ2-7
CASSFDGAFSSYEQYF
TGTGCCAGCAGCTTTGATGGAGCCTTCTCCTCTTACGAGCAGTACTTC
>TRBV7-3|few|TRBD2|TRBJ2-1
CASSLQSSGGVSSYNEQFF
TGTGCCAGCAGCTTACAGTCTAGCGGGGGGGTGAGCTCCTACAATGAGCAGTTCTTC
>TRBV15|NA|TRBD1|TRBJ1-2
CATSRRQGDGIHGYTF
TGTGCCACCAGCAGAAGACAGGGGGACGGAATTCATGGCTACACCTTC